The clone carrying this T cell receptor (beta chain) was seen ten or more times. The antigen is not known. The data originate from a study of glioma-infiltrating T cells. Whole-study results and caveats: Non-neoplastic patients had below-expected tissue-blood divergence, while all gliomas exceeded expectation.

The iRepertoire nested amplicon-rescue multiplex PCR amplified TCR alpha and beta CDR3s from RNA. TCRdb reprocessed the multiplex PCR reads via MiXCR and lists one record per CDR3 protein. Of more than 95,000 distinct CDR3 sequences in the sample, 25% to 30% were seen once. V trimming: 4 bases; J trimming: 4 bases; junction bases outside the gene matches: 12. This CDR3 contains 16 residues. Germline-derived CDR1 and CDR2 are SGHTA and FQGNSA. This TCR derives from a human donor with low-grade glioma or glioblastoma, undergoing nonglioma brain surgery, or in good health (not recorded which). This chain connects TRBV7-2 to TRBJ1-2; TRBD1 matches 7 bases. Sequencing was performed on glioma tissue, nonneoplastic brain tissue, or PBMCs (not recorded which). The CDR3 here is CASSSGRQGFGYGYTF. As DNA, the CDR3 is TGTGCCAGCAGCTCCGGACGACAGGGCTTCGGCTATGGCTACACCTTC.